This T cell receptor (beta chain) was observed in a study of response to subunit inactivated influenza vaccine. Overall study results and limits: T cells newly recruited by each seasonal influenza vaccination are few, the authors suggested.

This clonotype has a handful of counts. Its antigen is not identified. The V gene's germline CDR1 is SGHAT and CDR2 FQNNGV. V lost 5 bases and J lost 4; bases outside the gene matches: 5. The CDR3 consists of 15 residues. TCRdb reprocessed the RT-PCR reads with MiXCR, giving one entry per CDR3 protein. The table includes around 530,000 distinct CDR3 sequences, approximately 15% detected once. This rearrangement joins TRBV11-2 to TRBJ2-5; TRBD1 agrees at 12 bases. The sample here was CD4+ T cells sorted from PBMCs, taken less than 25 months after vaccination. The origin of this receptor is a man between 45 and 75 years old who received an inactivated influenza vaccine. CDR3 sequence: CASSARDRGPETQYF. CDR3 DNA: TGTGCCAGCAGCGCGCGGGACAGGGGGCCAGAGACCCAGTACTTC.